These 30 T cell receptor beta chains were all obtained from the same sample, sequenced in a study of T cells in tumors after PD-1 blockade. The method was immunoSEQ multiplex PCR; TCRdb's version includes in-frame clones alone and lacks a portion of them. Of more than 50,000 clones in the sample, around two thirds were seen once. The source material was PBMCs, sampled after anti-PD-1 treatment. The origin of the receptors is a human donor with basal cell carcinoma.

This chain links TRBV29-1 with TRBJ1-4; possible D gene TRBD1, 6 bases. The germline V gene has CDR1 SQVTM and CDR2 ANQGSEA. Trimming stripped 6 bases from V and 7 bases from J, with 18 bases between. The CDR3 extends over 14 amino acids. CDR3 DNA sequence: TGCAGCGTGATTTTACAGGGTGGGGTTGAAAAACTGTTTTTT. Translating it yields CSVILQGGVEKLFF.

The genes are TRBV6-5 and TRBJ2-5; 12 bases map to TRBD2. With 4 bases clipped from V and 2 bases from J, the junction kept 5 bases outside the gene matches. The CDR3 consists of 16 residues. The V gene's germline CDR1 is MNHEY and CDR2 SVGAGI. Here the CDR3 DNA reads TGTGCCAGCAGTTCCACTGGACTAGCGGGGCAAGAGACCCAGTACTTC. This gives the protein CASSSTGLAGQETQYF.

This clone was counted a few times. The chain combines TRBV18 with TRBJ2-5; D may match TRBD1 or TRBD2 (5 bases each). Germline V gene lookup returns CDR1 KGHSH and CDR2 LQKENI. V was cut by 1 base and J by 1 base, with 22 bases left in between. The CDR3 length is 19 residues. CDR3 sequence: CASSPLPPGPSFVQETQYF. The CDR3 bases are TGTGCCAGCTCACCACTTCCGCCGGGACCCTCGTTTGTCCAAGAGACCCAGTACTTC.

A note on this clone: The same CDR3 also results from other DNA sequences found in this sample. The chain uses TRBV30 and TRBJ1-2; D is perhaps TRBD1 (5 bases). The V end was cut by 3 bases, the J end by 3 bases, with 11 bases between. From germline, CDR1 is GTSNPN and CDR2 SVGIG (reference sequence). The CDR3 runs 13 residues. The CDR3 DNA reads TGTGCCTGGAGCGAACAAGGGGACTATGGCTACACCTTC. Translation gives CAWSEQGDYGYTF.

This clone was detected only a few times. The chain recombines TRBV28 with TRBJ2-2; D is unresolved. The germline CDR1 and CDR2 sequences are MDHEN and SYDVKM. V was trimmed by 6 bases and J by 6 bases, leaving 11 bases between them. The CDR3 is 13 residues long. CDR3 loop: CASSRDGPGELFF. Here the CDR3 DNA reads TGTGCCAGCAGCCGAGATGGACCCGGGGAGCTGTTTTTT.

This clone was seen a few times. The J gene is TRBJ2-1, the V gene TRBV10-2, with 10 bases lining up with TRBD2. CDR1 WSHSY and CDR2 SAAADI come from the germline V gene. This CDR3 contains 14 residues. The V segment lost 7 bases and the J segment 5 bases; nucleotides outside the gene matches: 5. CDR3 region: CASMGTSGDNEQFF. CDR3 DNA: TGCGCCAGCATGGGAACTAGCGGGGACAATGAGCAGTTCTTC.

V gene TRBV7-9 combines with J gene TRBJ2-1; 14 nucleotides line up with TRBD2. CDR1 and CDR2 from the germline V gene are SEHNR and FQNEAQ (reference sequence). J lost 5 bases, V lost 5 bases, and 8 bases had no gene match. This CDR3 is 17 amino acids long. CDR3 loop: CASSPPGLAGVNNEQFF. The CDR3 DNA follows: TGTGCCAGCAGCCCACCGGGACTAGCGGGGGTGAACAATGAGCAGTTCTTC.

This clone was seen a few times. This rearrangement joins TRBV10-3 to TRBJ1-4; D remains unclear. The CDR3 has 13 amino acids. The V gene's germline CDR1 is ENHRY and CDR2 SYGVKD. Between the trimmed V and J ends, which lost 0 bases and 10 bases, there was a span of 9 bases. The CDR3 here is CAISESQEGKLFF. The DNA for the CDR3 is TGTGCCATCAGTGAGTCGCAGGAGGGAAAACTGTTTTTT.

V and J are TRBV19 and TRBJ1-2; TRBD1 aligns across 7 bases. The V gene end was trimmed by 1 base and the J gene end by 4 bases; junction bases not matched to a gene: 3. Germline loops: CDR1 LNHDA, CDR2 SQIVND (reference sequence). This CDR3 is 14 amino acids long. The CDR3 region is CASSIGGDSYGYTF. CDR3 nucleotides: TGTGCCAGTAGTATAGGCGGGGACAGCTATGGCTACACCTTC.

The chain couples TRBV25-1 to TRBJ1-4; D gene ambiguous. V was cut by 6 bases and J by 6 bases, with 8 bases left in between. There are 12 residues in the CDR3. Germline lookup yields CDR1 MGHDK and CDR2 SYGVNS. The CDR3 sequence: CASRGSDEKLFF. In DNA form, the CDR3 reads TGTGCCAGCAGGGGGTCTGATGAAAAACTGTTTTTT.

This clone has more than one count but fewer than ten. The J gene is TRBJ1-5, the V gene TRBV5-4; the D is unclear. In germline, CDR1 is SGHNT, CDR2 YYREEE (reference sequence). The CDR3 is 13 amino acids. V lost 0 bases, J lost 6 bases, and 7 bases lay in between. The CDR3 nucleotides are TGTGCCAGCAGCTTGGAGCCGGGTCAGCCCCAGCATTTT. Amino acids: CASSLEPGQPQHF.

Notes on this clone: One end of the junction varies from germline; a read error may be responsible. This chain joins TRBV5-6 and TRBJ1-4; 7 nucleotides agree with TRBD1. This CDR3 spans 16 amino acids. The germline V gene has CDR1 SGHDT and CDR2 YYEEEE. CDR3 region: CANSPQQGRSNEKLFF. The DNA for the CDR3 is TGTGCCAACAGCCCGCAACAGGGGAGAAGTAATGAAAAACTGTTTTTT.

The V call is TRBV27, the J call TRBJ1-2; D possibly corresponds to TRBD1 (6 bases). The V gene's germline CDR1 is MNHEY and CDR2 SMNVEV (reference sequence). This CDR3 is built from 14 residues. Trimming took 3 bases from V and 4 from J, leaving 12 bases between them. Written as DNA, the CDR3 is TGTGCCAGCAGTTTGAATGGACAGATCTATGGCTACACCTTC. This translates into CASSLNGQIYGYTF.

This chain joins TRBV18 and TRBJ2-7; a possible D gene is TRBD1 (6 bases). The length of the CDR3 is 13 residues. V was pared by 0 bases and J by 4 bases, with 7 bases between. Looked up from germline, CDR1 is KGHSH and CDR2 is LQKENI. The CDR3 loop reads CASSPPQGYEQYF. In DNA form, the CDR3 reads TGTGCCAGCTCACCACCGCAGGGGTACGAGCAGTACTTC.

The chain couples TRBV4-1 to TRBJ2-1, with 13 bases matching TRBD2. This CDR3 has 16 residues. Germline trimming cut 4 bases from V and 7 bases from J; bases unmatched to any gene: 7. CDR1 is MGHRA, CDR2 YSYEKL, per germline. The CDR3 loop reads CASSRTLAGGFNEQFF. The CDR3 region has the DNA TGCGCCAGCAGCCGCACACTAGCGGGGGGGTTTAATGAGCAGTTCTTC.

The genes are TRBV19 and TRBJ1-2; 12 bases are shared with TRBD1. This CDR3 has 16 amino acids. Losses at the gene ends were 9 bases for V and 1 base for J; bases not matched to a gene: 9. Germline V CDR1 and CDR2: LNHDA, SQIVND (reference sequence). CDR3 region: CASYPGQGAINYGYTF. The DNA of the CDR3 is TGTGCCAGCTACCCGGGACAGGGGGCGATTAACTATGGCTACACCTTC.

This sequence joins TRBV6-6 and TRBJ1-3, with 8 bases fitting TRBD1. Germline CDR1 is MNHNY and CDR2 is SVGAGI (reference sequence). CDR3 size: 16 residues. J gave up 2 bases and V 2 bases, and 5 bases lay outside the gene matches. DNA of the CDR3: TGTGCCAGCAGTTACGCCGTACAGGGGGCTGGAAACACCATATATTTT. Residues: CASSYAVQGAGNTIYF.

This clone was seen more than once but under ten times. This rearrangement joins TRBV27 to TRBJ2-1, with 12 bases that match TRBD2. The CDR3 length is 15 residues. The junction had 6 bases not matched to a gene; V was cut back by 6 bases and J by 6 bases. The germline CDR1 and CDR2 sequences are MNHEY and SMNVEV (reference sequence). The DNA of the CDR3 is TGTGCCAGCAGCCTAGCGGGGGGGCCTGGCAATGAGCAGTTCTTC. Translated: CASSLAGGPGNEQFF.

The chain employs TRBV4-1 and TRBJ1-1; D unresolved. The CDR3 covers 13 residues. Trimming pared 3 bases from V and 5 bases from J, leaving 10 bases between. Germline V gene sequence: CDR1 MGHRA, CDR2 YSYEKL. The DNA for the CDR3 is TGCGCCAGCAGCCACGATACGAGGACTGAAGCTTTCTTT. It codes for CASSHDTRTEAFF.

This clone came up once. The CDR3 here is CASSISGPSNYGYTF. The CDR3 bases are TGTGCCAGTAGTATCTCAGGGCCTTCTAACTATGGCTACACCTTC. V gene TRBV19 combines with J gene TRBJ1-2; weak D call: TRBD1 (5 bases). Germline V gives CDR1 LNHDA, CDR2 SQIVND (reference sequence). The CDR3 runs 15 residues. Between the trimmed V and J ends, which lost 3 bases and 0 bases, there was a span of 11 bases.

The V call is TRBV11-1, the J call TRBJ1-2; D is ambiguous. CDR3 size: 15 residues. Trimming left V 2 bases short and J 6 bases short, with 16 bases between. From germline, CDR1 is SGHAT and CDR2 FQDESV (reference sequence). The CDR3 spells CASSLPGVVENGYTF. As DNA, the CDR3 is TGTGCCAGCAGCTTACCGGGAGTTGTGGAGAATGGCTACACCTTC.

This chain's CDR3 is CASSLRVRGNTEAFF. The CDR3 DNA sequence: TGTGCCAGCAGCTTGAGGGTAAGGGGGAACACTGAAGCTTTCTTT. This chain joins TRBV5-6 and TRBJ1-1, with D possibly being TRBD1 (5 bases). Trimming cost V 1 base and J 1 base, with 11 bases left between them. The CDR3 is 15 residues long. Germline CDR1 is SGHDT and CDR2 is YYEEEE. Full variable domain (missing parts from reference TRBV5-6 and TRBJ1-1): DAGVTQSPTHLIKTRGQQVTLRCSPKSGHDTVSWYQQALGQGPQFIFQYYEEEERQRGNFPDRFSGHQFPNYSSELNVNALLLGDSALYLCASSLRVRGNTEAFFGQGTRLTVV.

The chain carries TRBV5-6 and TRBJ2-3, with 10 bases matching TRBD2. There are 16 residues in the CDR3. Germline CDR1 and CDR2: SGHDT and YYEEEE. Trimming took 5 bases from V and 6 from J; bases not matched to a gene: 12. The CDR3 DNA is TGTGCCAGCAGGGATAGCGGGGGGCCGATTCTCGATACGCAGTATTTT. Protein sequence: CASRDSGGPILDTQYF.

J is TRBJ2-7 and V is TRBV6-2 or TRBV6-3, with D unresolved. Per the germline V gene, CDR1 is MNHEY and CDR2 is SVGEGT. The CDR3 length is 12 residues. Trimming pared 2 bases from V and 4 bases from J, leaving 6 bases between. The CDR3 spells CASSYLEYEQYF. The CDR3 DNA sequence: TGTGCCAGCAGTTACCTGGAGTACGAGCAGTACTTC.

The V call is TRBV7-9, the J call TRBJ2-1, with a weak D call TRBD1 (6 bases). Trimming removed 5 bases from V and 9 bases from J, with 20 bases in between. The germline V gene encodes CDR1 SEHNR and CDR2 FQNEAQ (reference sequence). This CDR3 comprises 15 residues. Here the CDR3 reads CASSPTTSRTAEQFF. The CDR3 region has the DNA TGTGCCAGCAGCCCCACCACCTCCAGGACAGCTGAGCAGTTCTTC.

The chain joins TRBV7-2 to TRBJ1-4; TRBD1 matches 9 bases. Per the germline V gene, CDR1 is SGHTA and CDR2 is FQGNSA. CDR3 size: 15 residues. Losses at the gene ends were 1 base for V and 6 bases for J; bases not matched to a gene: 3. CDR3 in amino acids: CASSLEGQGYEKLFF. The CDR3 DNA reads TGTGCCAGCAGCTTAGAGGGACAGGGATATGAAAAACTGTTTTTT.

This clone was seen more than once but under ten times. This chain links TRBV4-1 with TRBJ1-1; maybe TRBD1 (6 bases). The V end was cut by 4 bases, the J end by 7 bases, with 19 bases between. CDR1 is MGHRA and CDR2 is YSYEKL in the germline V gene. The CDR3 is 15 amino acids. The chain's CDR3 is CASSRIGGRSNEAFF. Here the CDR3 DNA reads TGCGCCAGCAGCCGAATCGGGGGCAGGTCCAATGAAGCTTTCTTT.

CDR3: CASSHSSAGANVLTF. The CDR3 DNA follows: TGTGCCAGCTCACACAGCAGCGCTGGGGCCAACGTCCTGACTTTC. This chain uses TRBV18 with TRBJ2-6; D unclear. This CDR3 has 15 amino acids. Per germline, CDR1 KGHSH and CDR2 LQKENI. The ends were cut back, 4 bases at V and 2 bases at J, with 9 bases in the middle.

Here the CDR3 DNA reads TGTGCCAGCAGTTCCCTTAAGGGTGAAGCTTTCTTT. Translated, it gives CASSSLKGEAFF. The chain joins TRBV28 to TRBJ1-1; no firm D call. The CDR3 contains 12 residues. Germline V gives CDR1 MDHEN, CDR2 SYDVKM. V was clipped by 4 bases and J by 7 bases, with 10 bases between them.

The chain links TRBV7-2 to TRBJ2-1, with D possibly matching TRBD2 (5 bases). The CDR3 consists of 13 residues. Germline V CDR1 and CDR2: SGHTA, FQGNSA. Trimming cost V 3 bases and J 6 bases, with 9 bases left between them. The CDR3 loop reads CASSFFGVNEQFF. The CDR3 DNA reads as TGTGCCAGCAGCTTTTTCGGGGTCAATGAGCAGTTCTTC. The full variable domain, in which reference TRBV7-2 and TRBJ2-1 provide the parts outside the CDR3, is GAGVSQSPSNKVTEKGKDVELRCDPISGHTALYWYRQSLGQGLEFLIYFQGNSAPDKSGLPSDRFSAERTGGSVSTLTIQRTQQEDSAVYLCASSFFGVNEQFFGPGTRLTVL.